This T cell receptor (beta chain) was sequenced for a study of tumor-infiltrating lymphocytes in primary liver carcinoma. Study as a whole: Each participant had primary liver carcinoma, and surgical resection was the treatment. Read depth, roughly 3.5 to 8 million productive TCRbeta reads, did not differ significantly between tissues.

TCR beta cDNA came from about 500 ng total RNA, primed with a constant-region primer. For TCR beta, libraries were produced by three nested multiplex PCR rounds using slightly modified ARM-PCR. Rounds one and two of PCR, each of around 9 cycles, were primed with TRBV1-TRBV30 forward primers and a C-beta reverse primer. TCRdb independently ran MiXCR on the multiplex PCR reads; one entry per CDR3 protein. The sample carries some 320,000 distinct CDR3 sequences, 55% to 65% recorded once. Germline DNA was extracted alongside blood RNA, which was obtained from unsorted whole blood. This clonotype was counted at least ten times. V dropped 4 bases and J dropped 0 bases, with 7 bases sitting between them. The germline V gene encodes CDR1 SQVTM and CDR2 ANQGSEA. The CDR3 extends over 13 amino acids.

Sequencing was done on a sample of peripheral blood. This clonotype was sampled from a man aged 40-49 years with primary liver carcinoma and hepatitis B virus infection. The chain couples TRBV29-1 to TRBJ2-1; no clear D. The CDR3 loop is CSVGSSSYNEQFF. The CDR3 region has the DNA TGCAGCGTTGGGTCCAGCTCCTACAATGAGCAGTTCTTC.